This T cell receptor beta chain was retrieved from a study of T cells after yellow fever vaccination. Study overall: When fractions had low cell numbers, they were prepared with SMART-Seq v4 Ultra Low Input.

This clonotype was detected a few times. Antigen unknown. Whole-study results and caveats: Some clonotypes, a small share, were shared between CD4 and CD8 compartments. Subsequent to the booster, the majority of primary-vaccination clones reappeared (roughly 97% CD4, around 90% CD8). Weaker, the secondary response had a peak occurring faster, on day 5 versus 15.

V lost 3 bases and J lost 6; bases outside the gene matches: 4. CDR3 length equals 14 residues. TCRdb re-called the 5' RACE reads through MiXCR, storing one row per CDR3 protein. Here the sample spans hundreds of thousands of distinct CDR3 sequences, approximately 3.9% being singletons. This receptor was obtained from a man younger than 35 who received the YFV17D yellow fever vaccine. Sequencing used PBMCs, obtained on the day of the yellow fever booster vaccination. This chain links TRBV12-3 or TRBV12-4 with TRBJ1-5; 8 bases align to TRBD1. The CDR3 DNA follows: TGTGCCAGCAGTTTGACAGGGGATGGTCAGCCCCAGCATTTT. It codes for CASSLTGDGQPQHF.